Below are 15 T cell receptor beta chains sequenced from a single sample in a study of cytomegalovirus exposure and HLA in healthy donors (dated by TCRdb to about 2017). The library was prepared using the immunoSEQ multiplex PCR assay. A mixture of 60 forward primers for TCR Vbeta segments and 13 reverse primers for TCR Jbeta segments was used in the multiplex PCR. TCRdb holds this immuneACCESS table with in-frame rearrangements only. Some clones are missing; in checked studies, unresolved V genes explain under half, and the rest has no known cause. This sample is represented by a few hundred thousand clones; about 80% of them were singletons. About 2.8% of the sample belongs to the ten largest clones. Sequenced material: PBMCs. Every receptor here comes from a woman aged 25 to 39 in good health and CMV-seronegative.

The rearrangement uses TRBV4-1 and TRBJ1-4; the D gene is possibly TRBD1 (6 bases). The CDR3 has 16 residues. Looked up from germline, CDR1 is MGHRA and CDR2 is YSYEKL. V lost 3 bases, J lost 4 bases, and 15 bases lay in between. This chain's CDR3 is CASSHPDRRLNEKLFF. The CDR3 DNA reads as TGCGCCAGCAGCCACCCCGACAGGAGACTTAATGAAAAACTGTTTTTT.

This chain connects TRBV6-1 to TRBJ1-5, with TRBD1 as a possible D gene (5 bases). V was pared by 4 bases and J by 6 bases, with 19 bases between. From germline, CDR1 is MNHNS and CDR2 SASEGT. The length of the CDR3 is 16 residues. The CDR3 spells CASSGGFGGLGQPQHF. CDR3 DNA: TGTGCCAGCAGTGGAGGCTTCGGGGGTCTCGGTCAGCCCCAGCATTTT.

DNA of the CDR3: TGTGCCAGCAGCGTCGCGAGGGGGTATGCCTACAATGAGCAGTTCTTC. Residues: CASSVARGYAYNEQFF. The chain has TRBV7-9 and TRBJ2-1; possibly TRBD1 for D (6 bases). Germline CDR1 reads SEHNR; CDR2 reads FQNEAQ (reference sequence). Trimming took off 5 bases at V and 2 bases at J, with 16 bases between the two ends. The CDR3 sequence is 16 residues long.

The CDR3 region has the DNA TGCGCCAGCAGCCAGCGGGGGTCGGGGACCCAGTACTTC. Translation gives CASSQRGSGTQYF. The chain uses TRBV5-1 and TRBJ2-5; 8 nucleotides align to TRBD2. In germline, CDR1 is SGHRS, CDR2 YFSETQ. This CDR3 is 13 amino acids long. Losses at the gene ends were 4 bases for V and 7 bases for J; bases not matched to a gene: 6. Combining the CDR3 with reference TRBV5-1 and TRBJ2-5 gives the whole variable domain KAGVTQTPRYLIKTRGQQVTLSCSPISGHRSVSWYQQTPGQGLQFLFEYFSETQRNKGNFPGRFSGRQFSNSRSEMNVSTLELGDSALYLCASSQRGSGTQYFGPGTRLLVL.

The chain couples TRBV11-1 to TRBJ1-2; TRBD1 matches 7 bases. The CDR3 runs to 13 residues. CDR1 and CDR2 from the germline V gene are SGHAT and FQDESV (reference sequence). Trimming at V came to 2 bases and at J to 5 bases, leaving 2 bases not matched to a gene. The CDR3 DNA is TGTGCCAGCAGCTTACCGACAGGGTATGGCTACACCTTC. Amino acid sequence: CASSLPTGYGYTF.

CDR3 in amino acids: CASSLGTDAHTQYF. The CDR3 DNA follows: TGCGCCAGCAGCTTGGGGACAGACGCTCATACGCAGTATTTT. V is TRBV5-1 and J is TRBJ2-3; D possibly corresponds to TRBD1 (6 bases). The V and J ends lost 0 bases and 7 bases respectively, with 12 bases between them. CDR3 length equals 14 residues. Germline V gives CDR1 SGHRS, CDR2 YFSETQ.

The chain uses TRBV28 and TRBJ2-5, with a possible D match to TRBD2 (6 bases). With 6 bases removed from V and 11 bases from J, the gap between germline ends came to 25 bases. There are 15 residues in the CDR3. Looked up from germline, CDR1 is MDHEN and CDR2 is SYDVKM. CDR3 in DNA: TGTGCCAGCAGAGGCCCAGGGACGGGGGTACCGGAGCAGTACTTC. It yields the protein CASRGPGTGVPEQYF.

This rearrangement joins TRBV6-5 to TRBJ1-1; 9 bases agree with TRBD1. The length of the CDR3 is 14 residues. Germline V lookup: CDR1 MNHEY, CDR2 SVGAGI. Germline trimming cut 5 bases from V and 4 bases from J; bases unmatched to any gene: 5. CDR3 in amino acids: CASSNRGRFTEAFF. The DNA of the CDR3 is TGTGCCAGCAGTAACAGGGGGCGATTCACTGAAGCTTTCTTT.

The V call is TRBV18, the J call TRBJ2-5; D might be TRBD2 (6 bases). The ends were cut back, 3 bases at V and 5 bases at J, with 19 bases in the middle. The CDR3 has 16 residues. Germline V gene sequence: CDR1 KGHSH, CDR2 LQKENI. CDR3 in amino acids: CASSPVGLGVQETQYF. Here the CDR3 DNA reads TGTGCCAGCTCACCGGTGGGACTGGGGGTTCAGGAGACCCAGTACTTC.

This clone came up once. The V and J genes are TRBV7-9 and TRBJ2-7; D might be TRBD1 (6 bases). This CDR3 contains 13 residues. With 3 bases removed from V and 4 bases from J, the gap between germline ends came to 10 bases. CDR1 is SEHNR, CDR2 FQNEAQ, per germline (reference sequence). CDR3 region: CASSLRTAYEQYF. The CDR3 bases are TGTGCCAGCAGCTTGAGGACAGCGTACGAGCAGTACTTC.

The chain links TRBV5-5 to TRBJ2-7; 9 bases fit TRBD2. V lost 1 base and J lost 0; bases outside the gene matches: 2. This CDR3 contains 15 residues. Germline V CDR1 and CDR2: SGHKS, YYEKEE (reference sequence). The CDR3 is CASSLISGSSYEQYF. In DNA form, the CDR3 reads TGTGCCAGCAGCTTGATTAGCGGGAGCTCCTACGAGCAGTACTTC. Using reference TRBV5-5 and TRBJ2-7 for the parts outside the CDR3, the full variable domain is DAGVTQSPTHLIKTRGQQVTLRCSPISGHKSVSWYQQVLGQGPQFIFQYYEKEERGRGNFPDRFSARQFPNYSSELNVNALLLGDSALYLCASSLISGSSYEQYFGPGTRLTVT.

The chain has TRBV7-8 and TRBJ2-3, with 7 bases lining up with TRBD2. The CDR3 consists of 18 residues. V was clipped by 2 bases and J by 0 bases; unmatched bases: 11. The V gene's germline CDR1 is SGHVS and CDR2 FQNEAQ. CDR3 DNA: TGTGCCAGCAGCTTATACCCATCTTCGGGGGGTAGCACAGATACGCAGTATTTT. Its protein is CASSLYPSSGGSTDTQYF. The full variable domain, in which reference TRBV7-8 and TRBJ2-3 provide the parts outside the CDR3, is GAGVSQSPRYKVAKRGQDVALRCDPISGHVSLFWYQQALGQGPEFLTYFQNEAQLDKSGLPSDRFFAERPEGSVSTLKIQRTQQEDSAVYLCASSLYPSSGGSTDTQYFGPGTRLTVL.

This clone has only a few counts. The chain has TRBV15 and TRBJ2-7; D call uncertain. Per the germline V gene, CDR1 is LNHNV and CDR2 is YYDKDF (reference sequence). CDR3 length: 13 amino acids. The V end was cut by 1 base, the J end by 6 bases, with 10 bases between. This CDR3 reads CATSRVSVAEQYF. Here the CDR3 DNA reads TGTGCCACCAGCAGAGTATCGGTCGCCGAGCAGTACTTC. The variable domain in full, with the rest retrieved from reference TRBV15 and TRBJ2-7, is DAMVIQNPRYQVTQFGKPVTLSCSQTLNHNVMYWYQQKSSQAPKLLFHYYDKDFNNEADTPDNFQSRRPNTSFCFLDIRSPGLGDTAMYLCATSRVSVAEQYFGPGTRLTVT.

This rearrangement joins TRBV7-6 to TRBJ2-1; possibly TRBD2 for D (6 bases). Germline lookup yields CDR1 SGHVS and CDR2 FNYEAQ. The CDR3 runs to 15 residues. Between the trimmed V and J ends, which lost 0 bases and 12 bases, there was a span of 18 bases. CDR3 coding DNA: TGTGCCAGCAGCTTAGCCCTGGGGACTGCAGAAGGGCAGTTCTTC. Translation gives CASSLALGTAEGQFF.

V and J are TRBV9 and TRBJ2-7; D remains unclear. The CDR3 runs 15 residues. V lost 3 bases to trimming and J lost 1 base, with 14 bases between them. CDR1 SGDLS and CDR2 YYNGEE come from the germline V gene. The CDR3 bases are TGTGCCAGCAGCGCCCTGCCTGGGCATTCCTACGAGCAGTACTTC. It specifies CASSALPGHSYEQYF.